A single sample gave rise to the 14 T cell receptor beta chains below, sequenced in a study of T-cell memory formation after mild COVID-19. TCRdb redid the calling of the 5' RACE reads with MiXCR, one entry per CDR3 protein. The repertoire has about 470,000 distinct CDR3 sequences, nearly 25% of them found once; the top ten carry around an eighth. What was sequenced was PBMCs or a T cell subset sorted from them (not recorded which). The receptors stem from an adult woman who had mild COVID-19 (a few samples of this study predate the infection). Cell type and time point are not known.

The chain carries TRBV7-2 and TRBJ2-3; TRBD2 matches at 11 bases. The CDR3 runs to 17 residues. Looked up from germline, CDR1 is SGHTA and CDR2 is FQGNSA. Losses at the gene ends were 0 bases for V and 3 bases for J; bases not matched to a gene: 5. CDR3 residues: CASSLALLAGETDTQYF. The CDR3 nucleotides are TGTGCCAGCAGCTTAGCCCTACTAGCGGGAGAGACAGATACGCAGTATTTT.

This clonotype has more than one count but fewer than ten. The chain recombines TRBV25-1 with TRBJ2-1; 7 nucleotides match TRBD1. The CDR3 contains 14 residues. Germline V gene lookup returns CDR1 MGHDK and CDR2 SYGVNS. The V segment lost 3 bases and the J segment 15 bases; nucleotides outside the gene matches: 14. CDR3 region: CASSEQTGTDDPFF. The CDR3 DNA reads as TGTGCCAGCAGTGAGCAGACCGGGACAGACGACCCGTTCTTC.

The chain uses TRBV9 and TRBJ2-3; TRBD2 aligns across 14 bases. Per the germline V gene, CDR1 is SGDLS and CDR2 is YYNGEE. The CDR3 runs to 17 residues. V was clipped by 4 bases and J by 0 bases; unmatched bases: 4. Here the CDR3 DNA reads TGTGCCAGCAGCTTTCGGACTAGCGGGGGGAGCACAGATACGCAGTATTTT. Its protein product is CASSFRTSGGSTDTQYF. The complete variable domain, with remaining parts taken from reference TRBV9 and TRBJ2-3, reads DSGVTQTPKHLITATGQRVTLRCSPRSGDLSVYWYQQSLDQGLQFLIQYYNGEERAKGNILERFSAQQFPDLHSELNLSSLELGDSALYFCASSFRTSGGSTDTQYFGPGTRLTVL.

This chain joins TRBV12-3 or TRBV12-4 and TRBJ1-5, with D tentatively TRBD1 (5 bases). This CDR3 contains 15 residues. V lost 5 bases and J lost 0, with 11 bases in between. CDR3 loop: CASSQRGYSNQPQHF. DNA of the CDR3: TGTGCCAGCAGTCAGAGGGGATATAGCAATCAGCCCCAGCATTTT.

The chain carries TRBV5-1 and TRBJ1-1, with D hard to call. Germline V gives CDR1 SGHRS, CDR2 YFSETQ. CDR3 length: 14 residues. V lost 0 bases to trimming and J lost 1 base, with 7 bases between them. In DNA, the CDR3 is TGCGCCAGCAGCTTGGATAGCACGAACACTGAAGCTTTCTTT. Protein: CASSLDSTNTEAFF.

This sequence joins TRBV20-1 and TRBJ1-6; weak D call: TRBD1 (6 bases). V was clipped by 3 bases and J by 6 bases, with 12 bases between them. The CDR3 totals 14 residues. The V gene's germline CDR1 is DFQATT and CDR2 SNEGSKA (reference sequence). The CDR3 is CSASRQALNSPLHF. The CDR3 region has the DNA TGCAGTGCTAGCAGACAGGCCCTTAATTCACCCCTCCACTTT.

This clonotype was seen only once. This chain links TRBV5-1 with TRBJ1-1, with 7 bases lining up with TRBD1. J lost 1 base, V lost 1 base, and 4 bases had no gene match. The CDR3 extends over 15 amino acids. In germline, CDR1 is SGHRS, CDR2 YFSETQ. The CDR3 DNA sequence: TGCGCCAGCAGCTTGTCTCGGACAGGGAACACTGAAGCTTTCTTT. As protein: CASSLSRTGNTEAFF.

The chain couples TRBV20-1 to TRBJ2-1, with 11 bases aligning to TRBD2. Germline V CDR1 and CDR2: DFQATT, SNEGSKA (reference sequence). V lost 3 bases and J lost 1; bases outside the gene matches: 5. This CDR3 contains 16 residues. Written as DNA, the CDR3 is TGCAGTGCTAGGTCCCTAGCGGGAGGATCCTACAATGAGCAGTTCTTC. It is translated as CSARSLAGGSYNEQFF.

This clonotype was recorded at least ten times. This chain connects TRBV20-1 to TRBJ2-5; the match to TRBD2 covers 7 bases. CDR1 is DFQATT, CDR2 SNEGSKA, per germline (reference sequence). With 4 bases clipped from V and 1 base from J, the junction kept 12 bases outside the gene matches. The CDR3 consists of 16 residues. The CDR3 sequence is CSATLLGGSVQETQYF. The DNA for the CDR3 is TGCAGTGCTACACTTTTGGGCGGGAGTGTCCAAGAGACCCAGTACTTC.

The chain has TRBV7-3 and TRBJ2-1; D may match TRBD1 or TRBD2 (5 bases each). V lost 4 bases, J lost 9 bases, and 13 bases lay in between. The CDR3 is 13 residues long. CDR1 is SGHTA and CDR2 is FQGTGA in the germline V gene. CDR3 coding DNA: TGTGCCAGCAGCTCAGACTTGAGGGGTGAGCAGTTCTTC. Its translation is CASSSDLRGEQFF.

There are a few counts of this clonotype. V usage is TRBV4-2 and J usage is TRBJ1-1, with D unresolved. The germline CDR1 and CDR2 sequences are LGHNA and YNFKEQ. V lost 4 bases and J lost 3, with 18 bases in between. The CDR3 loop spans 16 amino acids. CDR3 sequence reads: CASSRSLGEVDTEAFF. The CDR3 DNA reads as TGTGCCAGCAGCCGAAGCTTAGGCGAGGTGGACACTGAAGCTTTCTTT.

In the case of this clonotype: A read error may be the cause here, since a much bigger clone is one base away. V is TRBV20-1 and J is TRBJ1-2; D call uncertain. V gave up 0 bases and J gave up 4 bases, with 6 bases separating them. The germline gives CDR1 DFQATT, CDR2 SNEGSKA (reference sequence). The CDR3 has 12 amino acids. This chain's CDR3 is CSARDRSYGYTF. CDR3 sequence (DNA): TGCAGTGCTAGAGACAGGAGCTATGGCTACACCTTC.

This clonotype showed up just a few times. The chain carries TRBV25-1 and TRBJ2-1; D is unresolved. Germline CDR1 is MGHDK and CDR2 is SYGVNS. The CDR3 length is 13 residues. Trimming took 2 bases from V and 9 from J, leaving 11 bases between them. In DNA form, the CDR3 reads TGTGCCAGCAGTGAAAAGGTAGCCGGTGAGCAGTTCTTC. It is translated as CASSEKVAGEQFF.

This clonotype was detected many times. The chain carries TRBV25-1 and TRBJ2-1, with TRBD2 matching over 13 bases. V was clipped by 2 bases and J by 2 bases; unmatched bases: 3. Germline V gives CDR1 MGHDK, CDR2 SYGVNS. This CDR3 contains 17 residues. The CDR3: CASSETSGRGTYNEQFF. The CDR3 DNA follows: TGTGCCAGCAGTGAAACTAGCGGGAGGGGTACCTACAATGAGCAGTTCTTC.